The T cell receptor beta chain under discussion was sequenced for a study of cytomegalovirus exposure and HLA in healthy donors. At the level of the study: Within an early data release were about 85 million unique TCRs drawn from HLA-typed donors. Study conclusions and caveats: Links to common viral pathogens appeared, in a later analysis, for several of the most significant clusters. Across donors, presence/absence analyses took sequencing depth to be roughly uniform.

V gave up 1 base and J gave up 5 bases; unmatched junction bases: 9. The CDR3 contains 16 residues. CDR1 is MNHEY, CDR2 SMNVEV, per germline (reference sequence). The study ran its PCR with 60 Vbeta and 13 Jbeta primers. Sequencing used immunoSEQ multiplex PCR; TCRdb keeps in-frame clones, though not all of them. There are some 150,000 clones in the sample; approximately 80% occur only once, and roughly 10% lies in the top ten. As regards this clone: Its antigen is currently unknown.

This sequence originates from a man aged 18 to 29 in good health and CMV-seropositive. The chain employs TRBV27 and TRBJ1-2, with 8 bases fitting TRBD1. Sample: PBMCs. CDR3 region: CASSLYGTGQGYGYTF. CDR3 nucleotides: TGTGCCAGCAGTTTATATGGGACAGGACAAGGGTATGGCTACACCTTC.